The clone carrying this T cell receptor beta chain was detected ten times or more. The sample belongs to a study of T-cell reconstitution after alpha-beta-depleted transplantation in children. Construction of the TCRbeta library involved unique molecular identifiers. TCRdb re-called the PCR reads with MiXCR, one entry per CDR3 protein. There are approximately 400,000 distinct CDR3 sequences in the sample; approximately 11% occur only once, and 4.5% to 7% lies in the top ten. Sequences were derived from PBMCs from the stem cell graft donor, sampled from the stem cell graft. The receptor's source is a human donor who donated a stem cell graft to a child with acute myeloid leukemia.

The CDR3: CASSQEGGIQPQHF. The CDR3 DNA sequence: TGTGCCAGCAGCCAAGAAGGGGGAATTCAGCCCCAGCATTTT. The chain joins TRBV3-1 to TRBJ1-5, with a weak D call TRBD1 (6 bases). This CDR3 region has 14 residues. V lost 0 bases and J lost 6, with 9 bases in between. The germline gives CDR1 LGHDT, CDR2 YNNKEL (reference sequence).